Following are 12 T cell receptor beta chains from one sample sequenced in a study of regulatory T cells in long-lasting Graves disease. According to the study, TCR beta libraries were built with iRepertoire HTBI primers and CDR3-region Arm-PCR. TCRdb redid the calling of the multiplex PCR reads with MiXCR, one entry per CDR3 protein. The repertoire consists of over 450,000 distinct CDR3 sequences, with around 13% occurring once and the leading ten covering roughly 8.9%. Time point noted: newly diagnosed GD, antithyroid drugs for less than 3 months. PBMC RNA served as the TCR library source. This sample also appeared in a second study, on T cells in Graves' hyperthyroidism and ophthalmopathy.

Material: peripheral blood mononuclear cells (PBMCs), obtained at new diagnosis, from a patient treated with antithyroid drugs. All receptors come from a young woman with Graves disease.

This clonotype came up a few times. The CDR3 does not end in the conserved phenylalanine or tryptophan, so this is likely a read error. The chain is built from TRBV9 and TRBJ2-1, with D possibly being TRBD2 (6 bases). CDR1 is SGDLS and CDR2 is YYNGEE in the germline V gene. The CDR3 runs to 14 residues. V was shortened by 4 bases and J by 1 base, with 9 bases between the two germline ends. The CDR3 is CASSTSSSYNEQFL. The CDR3 DNA reads as TGTGCCAGCAGCACTAGCAGTTCCTACAATGAGCAGTTCCTC.

Ten or more counts support this clonotype. V is TRBV7-3 and J is TRBJ2-3; 9 bases match TRBD2. This CDR3 contains 15 residues. V dropped 8 bases and J dropped 5; count of bases not matched to a gene: 11. Germline V CDR1 and CDR2: SGHTA, FQGTGA. CDR3 DNA: TGTGCCAGCTGGGCGCGGGAGGGCCTTAGAGATACGCAGTATTTT. Encoded protein: CASWAREGLRDTQYF.

At least ten counts were recorded for this clonotype. The chain links TRBV6-1 to TRBJ1-1; D gene ambiguous. The CDR3 spans 14 residues. V lost 3 bases to trimming and J lost 1 base, with 9 bases between them. Germline CDR1 MNHNS, CDR2 SASEGT. The CDR3 DNA follows: TGTGCCAGCAGTGAGCCCGGGGAGAACACTGAAGCTTTCTTT. It codes for CASSEPGENTEAFF.

This clonotype was seen many times. The rearrangement links TRBV7-9 to TRBJ2-7; a weak D match, TRBD1 (6 bases). Germline loops: CDR1 SEHNR, CDR2 FQNEAQ (reference sequence). Trimming took off 1 base at V and 7 bases at J, with 11 bases between the two ends. The CDR3 runs to 13 residues. This CDR3 reads CASSLETGPEQYF. CDR3 bases: TGTGCCAGCAGCTTAGAGACAGGCCCGGAGCAGTACTTC.

This clonotype was seen ten or more times. The V gene is TRBV27, the J gene TRBJ2-7, with TRBD2 as a possible D gene (6 bases). This CDR3 contains 12 residues. CDR1 and CDR2 (germline): MNHEY, SMNVEV (reference sequence). V shed 5 bases and J shed 6 bases, with 11 bases lying between them. The chain's CDR3 is CASSGRWGEQYF. DNA of the CDR3: TGTGCCAGCAGTGGGAGGTGGGGCGAGCAGTACTTC.

This clonotype was seen at least ten times. The V and J genes are TRBV7-8 and TRBJ2-1, with 8 bases that match TRBD2. The CDR3 has 15 residues. Germline V gene sequence: CDR1 SGHVS, CDR2 FQNEAQ. The V segment lost 5 bases and the J segment 4 bases; nucleotides outside the gene matches: 7. This chain's CDR3 is CASSPYTSGYNEQFF. CDR3 coding DNA: TGTGCCAGCAGCCCCTACACTAGCGGTTACAATGAGCAGTTCTTC.

This clonotype was recorded a few times. The chain carries TRBV19 and TRBJ2-1; 10 positions agree with TRBD2. V gave up 11 bases and J gave up 9 bases; unmatched junction bases: 13. Germline CDR1 and CDR2: LNHDA and SQIVND (reference sequence). The CDR3 has 14 amino acids. CDR3 region: CAGQEREGKSEQFF. In DNA form, the CDR3 reads TGTGCCGGCCAAGAGCGGGAGGGCAAGAGTGAGCAGTTCTTC.

This clonotype was observed a handful of times. The rearrangement uses TRBV9 and TRBJ2-3; D is perhaps TRBD1 or TRBD2 (5 bases each). The V gene lost 0 bases and the J gene lost 2 bases, with 16 bases spanning the gap. Germline CDR1 SGDLS, CDR2 YYNGEE. The CDR3 runs 17 residues. The CDR3 loop is CASSVARVGELTDTQYF. The CDR3 DNA is TGTGCCAGCAGCGTAGCTCGTGTGGGGGAACTCACAGATACGCAGTATTTT.

The chain links TRBV11-2 to TRBJ2-1; the match to TRBD2 covers 13 bases. The CDR3 totals 15 residues. Germline V gene lookup returns CDR1 SGHAT and CDR2 FQNNGV. J gave up 9 bases and V 5 bases, and 7 bases lay outside the gene matches. In DNA form, the CDR3 reads TGTGCCAGCAGCCGAAGACTAGCGGGAGGTGGTGAGCAGTTCTTC. This translates into CASSRRLAGGGEQFF.

A few counts support this clonotype. This chain connects TRBV20-1 to TRBJ1-1; D remains ambiguous. Trimming cost V 5 bases and J 7 bases, with 20 bases left between them. The germline V gene encodes CDR1 DFQATT and CDR2 SNEGSKA (reference sequence). The CDR3 consists of 14 residues. This CDR3 reads CSASRRAGASEAFF. CDR3 in DNA: TGCAGTGCTTCTCGGAGGGCGGGAGCAAGTGAAGCTTTCTTT.

This rearrangement joins TRBV5-1 to TRBJ2-1, with TRBD2 matching 7 bases. The CDR3 totals 16 residues. The germline gives CDR1 SGHRS, CDR2 YFSETQ. The ends lost 5 bases at V and 7 bases at J; junction bases unmatched: 15. For the CDR3, the DNA is TGCGCCAGCAGTCCTCCCACTGGCGGGAGTGTAAATGAGCAGTTCTTC. Its protein product is CASSPPTGGSVNEQFF.

V and J are TRBV12-3 or TRBV12-4 and TRBJ2-7; 10 bases align to TRBD2. The CDR3 has 14 residues. V trimming: 6 bases; J trimming: 2 bases; junction bases outside the gene matches: 4. For the CDR3, the DNA is TGTGCCAGCAGGTCCGGGACTAGCGCCTACGAGCAGTACTTC. It codes for CASRSGTSAYEQYF.